This TCR beta chain was obtained from a study of human T cells and chemical hapten exposure. For the study at large: TCR yields differed between samples (mainly from small differences in pooled library volume).

Germline V gives CDR1 SGHNT, CDR2 YYREEE (reference sequence). The CDR3 loop spans 14 amino acids. The germline V and J ends were trimmed by 0 bases and 3 bases, with 4 bases remaining between them. Time point specified: pre-sensitization, week 0. Treatment reported: therapeutic diphenylcyclopropenone sensitization with weekly scalp DPC. TCRdb re-analysed the RACE reads in MiXCR, keeping a single row per CDR3 protein. The table has under 400,000 distinct CDR3 sequences, roughly 5.3% seen once; the top ten hold 2% to 3%. The input for sequencing was whole blood, taken in connection with sensitization to the hapten diphenylcyclopropenone (DPC). The TCR originated in a woman between 45 and 65 years old with alopecia areata. Some clones in this sample may be carry-over from other donors' samples. The chain employs TRBV5-4 and TRBJ1-6; D call uncertain. The CDR3 reads CASSLELYNSPLHF. The CDR3 DNA sequence: TGTGCCAGCAGCTTGGAACTCTATAATTCACCCCTCCACTTT.